The source of this T cell receptor (beta chain) is a study of beta chain features in type 1 diabetes. Study findings and constraints: Junctions at VDJ sites from type 1 diabetes patients had fewer insertions and more deletions. The naive, central memory and Treg TCRB repertoires showed an apparent similarity that was greater among patients than among healthy donors. When Type 1 diabetes patients were examined, their TCRB CDR3s proved moderately but significantly shorter in all four CD4+ subsets.

TCRB transcripts that were expressed got sequenced, as all of the isolated RNA had been reverse transcribed. Sequenced by immunoSEQ multiplex PCR; TCRdb stores in-frame clones only, minus some. The top ten hold more than 0.08% of the sample, which has about 620,000 clones, 15% to 17% seen once. This CDR3 is 14 amino acids long. V lost 6 bases to trimming and J lost 6 bases; unmatched junction nucleotides: 7. CDR1 and CDR2 (germline): MDHEN, SYDVKM. Cell sorting via CD45RO/CCR7/CD25/CD127/CD95/CD27 was performed to obtain CD4+ naive, central memory, regulatory and stem cell-like memory cells. A word on this clone: Its cognate antigen is unknown.

The rearrangement links TRBV28 to TRBJ2-1; TRBD1 aligns across 8 bases. The receptor was isolated from a man between 18 and 35 years old in good health. The specimen was naive CD4+ T cells from blood. Here the CDR3 reads CASSNGQGSNEQFF. DNA of the CDR3: TGTGCCAGCAGCAACGGACAGGGTAGCAATGAGCAGTTCTTC.